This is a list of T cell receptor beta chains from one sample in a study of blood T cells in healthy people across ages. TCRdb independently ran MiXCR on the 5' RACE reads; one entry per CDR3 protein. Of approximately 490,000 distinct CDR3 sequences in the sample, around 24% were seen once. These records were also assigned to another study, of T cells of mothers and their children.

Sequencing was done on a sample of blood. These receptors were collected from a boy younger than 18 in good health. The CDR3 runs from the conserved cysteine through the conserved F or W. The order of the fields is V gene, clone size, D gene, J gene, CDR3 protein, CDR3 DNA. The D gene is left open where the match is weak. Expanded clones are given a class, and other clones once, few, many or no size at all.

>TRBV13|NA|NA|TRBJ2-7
CASSQGYSEQYF
TGTGCCAGCAGCCAGGGTTATTCGGAGCAGTACTTC
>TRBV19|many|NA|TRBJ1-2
CASSIALTDGYTF
TGTGCCAGTAGTATAGCCTTGACAGATGGCTACACCTTC
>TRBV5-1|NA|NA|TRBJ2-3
CASSFPVSTDTQYF
TGCGCCAGCAGCTTCCCCGTGAGCACAGATACGCAGTATTTT
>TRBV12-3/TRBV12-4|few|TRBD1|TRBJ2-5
CASSPGQLRQETQYF
TGTGCCAGCAGCCCGGGACAGCTACGCCAAGAGACCCAGTACTTC
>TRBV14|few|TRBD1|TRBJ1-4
CASCQGSTGNEKLFF
TGTGCCAGCTGCCAAGGTTCGACAGGGAATGAAAAACTGTTTTTT
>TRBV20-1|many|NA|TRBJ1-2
CSAREGSGGQRNYGYTF
TGCAGTGCTAGAGAAGGGTCGGGGGGCCAAAGGAACTATGGCTACACCTTC
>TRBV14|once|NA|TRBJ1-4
CASSLLGGGARNEKLFF
TGTGCCAGCAGCCTCCTTGGAGGAGGGGCCCGTAATGAAAAACTGTTTTTT
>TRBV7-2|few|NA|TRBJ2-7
CASSPDGNEQYF
TGTGCCAGCAGCCCCGATGGGAACGAGCAGTACTTC
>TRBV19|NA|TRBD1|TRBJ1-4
CASSASQGATEKLFF
TGTGCCAGTAGTGCTTCCCAGGGGGCGACTGAAAAACTGTTTTTT
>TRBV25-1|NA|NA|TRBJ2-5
CASSESGDLETQYF
TGTGCCAGCAGTGAATCAGGGGACCTAGAGACCCAGTACTTC
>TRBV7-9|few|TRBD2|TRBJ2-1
CASSLKIGVAGVEQFF
TGTGCCAGCAGCTTAAAAATCGGGGTAGCGGGAGTTGAGCAGTTCTTC
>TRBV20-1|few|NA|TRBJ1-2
CSASDYGYTF
TGCAGTGCTAGCGACTATGGCTACACCTTC
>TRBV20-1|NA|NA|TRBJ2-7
CSARDWVNSYEQYF
TGCAGTGCTAGAGATTGGGTCAACTCCTACGAGCAGTACTTC
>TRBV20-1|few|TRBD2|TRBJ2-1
CSASMREANAEQFF
TGCAGTGCTAGTATGCGGGAGGCCAATGCCGAGCAGTTCTTC
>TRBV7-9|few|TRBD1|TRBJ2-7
CASSSAGTGLAYEQYF
TGTGCCAGCAGCTCCGCCGGGACAGGGCTCGCCTACGAGCAGTACTTC
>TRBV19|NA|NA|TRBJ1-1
CASCPGGGDTEAFF
TGTGCCAGTTGCCCTGGGGGGGGTGACACTGAAGCTTTCTTT
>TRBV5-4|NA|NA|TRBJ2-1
CASSLEASRGNEQFF
TGTGCCAGCAGCTTGGAGGCTAGTCGGGGCAATGAGCAGTTCTTC
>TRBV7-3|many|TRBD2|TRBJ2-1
CASSLGRERGSSSSYNEQFF
TGTGCCAGCAGCTTAGGTAGGGAGCGGGGGTCTTCAAGCTCCTACAATGAGCAGTTCTTC
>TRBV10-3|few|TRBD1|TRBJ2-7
CAISDSGGASYEQYF
TGTGCCATCAGTGATTCAGGGGGCGCTTCCTACGAGCAGTACTTC
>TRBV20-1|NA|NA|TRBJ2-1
CSATRASYNEQFF
TGCAGTGCTACCAGAGCTTCCTACAATGAGCAGTTCTTC
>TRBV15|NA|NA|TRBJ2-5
CATSRAASQETQYF
TGTGCCACCAGCAGAGCGGCATCCCAAGAGACCCAGTACTTC
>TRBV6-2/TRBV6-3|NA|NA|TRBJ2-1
CASSHVISGSATGSPSYNEQFF
TGTGCCAGCAGTCATGTTATATCGGGCAGCGCAACTGGATCTCCGTCCTACAATGAGCAGTTCTTC
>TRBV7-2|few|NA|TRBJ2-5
CASSALGLVHVGAETQYF
TGTGCCAGCAGCGCACTAGGACTGGTTCACGTAGGAGCAGAGACCCAGTACTTC
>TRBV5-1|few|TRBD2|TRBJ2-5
CASSSGTSLETQYF
TGCGCCAGCAGCTCCGGGACTAGCCTGGAGACCCAGTACTTC
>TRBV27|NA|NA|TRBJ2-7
CASSGQGRLSYEQYF
TGTGCCAGCAGTGGGCAGGGGCGGCTCTCCTACGAGCAGTACTTC
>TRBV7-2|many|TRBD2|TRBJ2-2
CAARIGAGRTGELFF
TGTGCAGCCAGAATTGGGGCCGGGAGGACCGGGGAGCTGTTTTTT
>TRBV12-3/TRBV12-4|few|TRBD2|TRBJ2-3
CASSYGFRTSLEYF
TGTGCCAGCAGCTACGGTTTCCGGACTAGCTTGGAGTATTTT
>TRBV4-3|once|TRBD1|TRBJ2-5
CASSRSGQGLGQTQYF
TGCGCCAGCAGCCGGTCGGGACAGGGGCTCGGTCAGACCCAGTACTTC
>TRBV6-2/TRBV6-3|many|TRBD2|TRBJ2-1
CASSYSTSGSNEQFF
TGTGCCAGCAGTTACTCGACTAGCGGGAGCAATGAGCAGTTCTTC
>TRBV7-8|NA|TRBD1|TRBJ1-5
CASSFIGTGGDQPQHF
TGTGCCAGCAGCTTCATCGGGACAGGGGGCGATCAGCCCCAGCATTTT
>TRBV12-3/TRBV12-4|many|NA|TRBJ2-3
CASSLGQGDTQYF
TGTGCCAGCAGCTTAGGGCAGGGGGATACGCAGTATTTT
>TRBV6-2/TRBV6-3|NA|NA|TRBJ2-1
CASRPVEFNPHNEQFF
TGTGCCAGCAGGCCAGTCGAGTTCAACCCCCACAATGAGCAGTTCTTC
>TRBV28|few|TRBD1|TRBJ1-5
CASSKQGIKGRWGNQPQHF
TGTGCCAGCAGCAAACAGGGGATTAAGGGCCGGTGGGGGAATCAGCCCCAGCATTTT
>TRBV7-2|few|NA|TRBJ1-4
CASSLLPGTNEKLFF
TGTGCCAGCAGCTTATTACCGGGAACTAATGAAAAACTGTTTTTT
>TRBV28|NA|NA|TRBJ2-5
CASSFRGASYGQYF
TGTGCCAGCAGTTTTAGGGGGGCTTCCTACGGGCAGTACTTC
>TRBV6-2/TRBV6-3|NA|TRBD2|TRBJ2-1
CASTDGAGDLYNEQFF
TGTGCCAGCACCGACGGAGCGGGGGACCTCTACAATGAGCAGTTCTTC
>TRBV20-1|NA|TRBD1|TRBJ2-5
CSAAPNSQGGETQYF
TGCAGTGCTGCCCCAAACTCACAGGGGGGAGAGACCCAGTACTTC
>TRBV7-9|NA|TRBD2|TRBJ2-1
CASSSTSVQTTSYNEQFF
TGTGCCAGCAGCTCTACTAGCGTCCAGACAACGTCCTACAATGAGCAGTTCTTC
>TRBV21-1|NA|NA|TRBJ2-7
CASSKPYEQYF
TGTGCCAGCAGCAAGCCCTACGAGCAGTACTTC
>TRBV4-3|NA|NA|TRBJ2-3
CASSQDRETGGSDTQYF
TGCGCCAGCAGCCAAGATCGCGAGACCGGGGGTTCAGATACGCAGTATTTT
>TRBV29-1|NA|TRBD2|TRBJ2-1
CSVNAGGAGEQFF
TGCAGCGTTAATGCGGGAGGAGCCGGTGAGCAGTTCTTC
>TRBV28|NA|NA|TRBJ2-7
CASSPQGRNEQYF
TGTGCCAGCAGTCCGCAAGGTAGAAACGAGCAGTACTTC
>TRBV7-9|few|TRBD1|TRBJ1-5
CASSPGQGIGDSNQPQHF
TGTGCCAGCAGCCCCGGACAGGGGATCGGGGATAGCAATCAGCCCCAGCATTTT
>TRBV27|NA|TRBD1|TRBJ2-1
CASSGFGQGYNEQFF
TGTGCCAGCAGTGGGTTTGGACAGGGGTACAATGAGCAGTTCTTC
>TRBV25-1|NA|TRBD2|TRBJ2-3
CASRGRLAFTDTQYF
TGTGCCAGCAGGGGAAGACTAGCTTTCACAGATACGCAGTATTTT
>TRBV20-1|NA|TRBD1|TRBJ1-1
CSAPRDGRGLRTEAFF
TGCAGTGCTCCCCGGGATGGTAGGGGGCTGAGAACTGAAGCTTTCTTT
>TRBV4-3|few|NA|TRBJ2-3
CASSQGGLGVTDTQYF
TGCGCCAGCAGCCAGGGGGGACTCGGCGTCACAGATACGCAGTATTTT
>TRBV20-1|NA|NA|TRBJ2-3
CSARDAGNPADTQYF
TGCAGTGCTAGAGATGCCGGCAACCCGGCAGATACGCAGTATTTT